A selection of T cell receptor beta chains follows, all from one sample in a study of blood T cell repertoires in COVID-19. Profiled with immunoSEQ multiplex PCR; TCRdb holds only in-frame clones, not every one. The sample contains under 55,000 clones, roughly 80% of which appear only once. The sample comprised peripheral blood. The receptors shown here come from a human donor in a cohort sampled during active COVID-19. Each CDR3 is given with its conserved first and last residue. Each record gives: J gene, V gene, CDR3 protein.

J: TRBJ2-1; V: TRBV10-3; CDR3: CAISTSGAPRFEQFF
J: TRBJ2-7; V: TRBV18; CDR3: CASSPQGGYEQYF
J: TRBJ2-5; V: TRBV4-2; CDR3: CASSQRLAGGRETQYF
J: TRBJ1-3; V: TRBV21-1; CDR3: CASSKLLGGGSSSGNTIYF
J: TRBJ1-1; V: TRBV11-2; CDR3: CASSSQGNTEAFF
J: TRBJ2-4; V: TRBV30; CDR3: CAWSVRGSKNIQYF
J: TRBJ2-5; V: TRBV7-2; CDR3: CASSLVWLRQETQYF
J: TRBJ2-7; V: TRBV7-3; CDR3: CASSLTGTGSSYEQYF
J: TRBJ2-1; V: TRBV12-3/TRBV12-4; CDR3: CASSYRDREQFF
J: TRBJ1-1; V: TRBV19; CDR3: CASSSWTDYTEAFF
J: TRBJ2-2; V: TRBV5-8; CDR3: CASSLAVTGELFF
J: TRBJ2-6; V: TRBV7-8; CDR3: CASSLFQGPSNVLTF
J: TRBJ2-7; V: TRBV9; CDR3: CASSGEGGGEQYF
J: TRBJ2-2; V: TRBV19; CDR3: CASHGQGAWTGELFF
J: TRBJ2-1; V: TRBV27; CDR3: CASSPTSAANEQFF
J: TRBJ2-3; V: TRBV9; CDR3: CASSVGTSGTDTQYF
J: TRBJ1-6; V: TRBV7-8; CDR3: CASSSAGTGSSYNSPLHF
J: TRBJ1-1; V: TRBV12-3/TRBV12-4; CDR3: CASSLRQGTEAFF
J: TRBJ2-5; V: TRBV30; CDR3: CAWSGDRGSYF
J: TRBJ1-1; V: TRBV7-7; CDR3: CASSPYSPRTEAFF
J: TRBJ2-2; V: TRBV30; CDR3: CAWMGVYTGELFF
J: TRBJ2-2; V: TRBV27; CDR3: CASSGFPFTGELFF
J: TRBJ2-5; V: TRBV9; CDR3: CASSVAGQGVETQYF
J: TRBJ2-7; V: TRBV19; CDR3: CASSSSDRGDYEQYF
J: TRBJ2-5; V: TRBV7-2; CDR3: CASSLGPETQYF
J: TRBJ2-7; V: TRBV18; CDR3: CASSPSLGYEQYF
J: TRBJ1-2; V: TRBV2; CDR3: CASSVNYGYTF
J: TRBJ1-6; V: TRBV6-2/TRBV6-3; CDR3: CASSAVAGSSSPLHF
J: TRBJ1-2; V: TRBV7-9; CDR3: CASSIQGAEGYTF
J: TRBJ2-5; V: TRBV11-1; CDR3: CASSFSLQETQYF
J: TRBJ2-1; V: TRBV6-2/TRBV6-3; CDR3: CASSPTSGVYNEQFF
J: TRBJ2-2; V: TRBV19; CDR3: CASRDRPNTGELFF
J: TRBJ1-2; V: TRBV29-1; CDR3: CSVGTGMGYGYTF
J: TRBJ2-5; V: TRBV19; CDR3: CASSVLAGLETQYF
J: TRBJ2-6; V: TRBV28; CDR3: CASRGTSGANVLTF
J: TRBJ2-2; V: TRBV7-6; CDR3: CASSPQAGRNTGELFF
J: TRBJ1-2; V: TRBV27; CDR3: CASRRLGQAGYTF
J: TRBJ2-5; V: TRBV5-1; CDR3: CASSLATGPPETQYF
J: TRBJ1-4; V: TRBV6-1; CDR3: CASSESQGNEKLFF
J: TRBJ2-1; V: TRBV19; CDR3: CASRIYPGDGNEQFF